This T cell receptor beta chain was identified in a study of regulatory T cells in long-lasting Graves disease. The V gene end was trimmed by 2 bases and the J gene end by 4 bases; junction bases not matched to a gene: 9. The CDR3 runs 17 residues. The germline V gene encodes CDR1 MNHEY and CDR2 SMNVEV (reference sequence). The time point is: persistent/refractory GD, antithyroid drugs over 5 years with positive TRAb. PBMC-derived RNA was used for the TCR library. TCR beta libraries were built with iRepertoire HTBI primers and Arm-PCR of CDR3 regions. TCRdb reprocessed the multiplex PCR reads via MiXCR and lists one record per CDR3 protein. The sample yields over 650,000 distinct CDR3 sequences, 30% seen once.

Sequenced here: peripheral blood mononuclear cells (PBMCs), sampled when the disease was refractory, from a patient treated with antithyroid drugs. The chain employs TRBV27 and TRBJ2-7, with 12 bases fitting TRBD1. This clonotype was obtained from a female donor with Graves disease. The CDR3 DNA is TGTGCCAGCAGTTTAAGGTTGGGGACAGGGGGCGGTTACGAGCAGTACTTC. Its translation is CASSLRLGTGGGYEQYF.